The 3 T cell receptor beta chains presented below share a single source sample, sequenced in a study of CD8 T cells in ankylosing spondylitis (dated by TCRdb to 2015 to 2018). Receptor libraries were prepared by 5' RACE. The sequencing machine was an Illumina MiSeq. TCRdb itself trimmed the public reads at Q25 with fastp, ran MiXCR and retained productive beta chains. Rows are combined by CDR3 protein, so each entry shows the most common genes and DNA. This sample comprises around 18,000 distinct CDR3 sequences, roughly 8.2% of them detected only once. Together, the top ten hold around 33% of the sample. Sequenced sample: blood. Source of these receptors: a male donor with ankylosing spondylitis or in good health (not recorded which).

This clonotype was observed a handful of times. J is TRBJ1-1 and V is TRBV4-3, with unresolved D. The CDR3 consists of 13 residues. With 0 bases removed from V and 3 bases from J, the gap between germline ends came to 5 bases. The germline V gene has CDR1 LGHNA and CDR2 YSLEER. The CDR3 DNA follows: TGCGCCAGCAGCCAAGATTTTGACACTGAAGCTTTCTTT. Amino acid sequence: CASSQDFDTEAFF.

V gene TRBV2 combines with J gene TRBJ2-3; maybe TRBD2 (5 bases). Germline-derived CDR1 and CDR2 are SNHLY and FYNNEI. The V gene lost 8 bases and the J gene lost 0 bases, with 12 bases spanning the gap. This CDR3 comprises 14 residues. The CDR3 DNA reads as TGTGCCAGCTTTGACACTAGTAGCACAGATACGCAGTATTTT. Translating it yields CASFDTSSTDTQYF.

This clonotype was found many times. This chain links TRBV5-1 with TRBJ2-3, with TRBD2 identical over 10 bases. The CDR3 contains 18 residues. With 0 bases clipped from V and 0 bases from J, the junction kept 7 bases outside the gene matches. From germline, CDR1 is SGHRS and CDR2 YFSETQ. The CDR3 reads CASSLDTSGASSTDTQYF. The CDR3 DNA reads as TGCGCCAGCAGCTTGGACACTAGCGGGGCTAGTAGCACAGATACGCAGTATTTT.